One sample yielded the 4 T cell receptor beta chains listed below, sequenced in a study of neurological immune-mediated disorders. A single record per CDR3 protein comes from TCRdb applying MiXCR to the 5' RACE reads. The repertoire holds about 21,000 distinct CDR3 sequences, with approximately 7.3% as singletons. Sequenced input: CD8+ T cells from blood. The source is a woman aged 30 to 39 with HTLV-1-associated myelopathy (HAM/TSP).

The chain employs TRBV10-3 and TRBJ2-1; D remains unclear. The germline CDR1 and CDR2 sequences are ENHRY and SYGVKD. This CDR3 is built from 14 residues. V lost 2 bases and J 7 bases, leaving 12 bases between the germline ends. The CDR3 DNA reads TGTGCCATCAGTGAGGGGCGTCCCGCGAATGAGCAGTTCTTC. This encodes CAISEGRPANEQFF.

The table lists this clonotype with many counts. The chain carries TRBV12-1 and TRBJ2-1; the DNA was not compared with TRBD2, the D call given in the table. TRBV12-1 is tagged as a pseudogene. This CDR3 contains 19 residues. In nucleotides, the CDR3 is TGTGCCAGCAGCGACCCGGGACTAGCGGGGGGGCCTTCCTACAATGAGCAGTTCTTC. Its translation: CASSDPGLAGGPSYNEQFF.

This clonotype was observed many times. The CDR3 loop reads CASSHWSTNYGYTF. The CDR3 bases are TGTGCCAGCAGCCATTGGAGTACTAACTATGGCTACACCTTC. The gene calls are TRBV7-2 and TRBJ1-2; D is uncertain. V was pared by 5 bases and J by 0 bases, with 10 bases between. Looked up from germline, CDR1 is SGHTA and CDR2 is FQGNSA. CDR3 length: 14 amino acids.

In its sample, this clonotype ranks as medium-sized. The J gene is TRBJ2-5, the V gene TRBV20-1; TRBD2 matches 9 bases. The CDR3 sequence is 16 residues long. Trimming took 0 bases from V and 0 from J; bases not matched to a gene: 5. The germline gives CDR1 DFQATT, CDR2 SNEGSKA (reference sequence). For the CDR3, the DNA is TGCAGTGCTAGAGATCTCGTAGCGGGGGACCAAGAGACCCAGTACTTC. Translating it yields CSARDLVAGDQETQYF.